These T cell receptor beta chains were read from a single sample in a study of cytomegalovirus exposure and HLA in healthy donors. The data were produced by immunoSEQ multiplex PCR, yet TCRdb's version contains in-frame clones alone and is incomplete. The sample shows more than 150,000 clones, 84% of them seen only once. Sequencing input: PBMCs. Receptors were obtained from a man aged 18 to 30 in good health and CMV-seropositive. CDR3s include the opening cysteine and the closing phenylalanine or tryptophan. A D gene is named only where the DNA matches it firmly. Expanded clones are given a class, and other clones once, few, many or no size at all.

CDR3,DNA,V,size,J,length,D
CASSRLAGDNEQFF,TGTGCCAGCAGTCGACTAGCGGGAGACAATGAGCAGTTCTTC,TRBV6-5,-,TRBJ2-1,14,TRBD2
CASSPGRGQYGYTF,TGCGCCAGCAGCCCCGGAAGGGGGCAATATGGCTACACCTTC,TRBV5-1,-,TRBJ1-2,14,TRBD1
CASSSRTSGQETQYF,TGTGCCAGCAGCTCGAGGACTAGCGGCCAAGAGACCCAGTACTTC,TRBV11-1,-,TRBJ2-5,15,TRBD2
CASSLSTGGQFF,TGTGCCAGCAGTTTATCCACGGGGGGGCAGTTCTTC,TRBV28,-,TRBJ2-1,12,TRBD2
CASSLLLSRTGELFF,TGTGCCAGCAGCTTACTCCTAAGTAGAACCGGGGAGCTGTTTTTT,TRBV7-2,-,TRBJ2-2,15,-
CASSIRDTGYNEQFF,TGTGCCAGTAGTATTAGGGACACCGGATACAATGAGCAGTTCTTC,TRBV19,-,TRBJ2-1,15,-
CASSLLGQGQAFF,TGTGCCAGCAGTCTCCTTGGACAGGGTCAAGCTTTCTTT,TRBV27,-,TRBJ1-1,13,TRBD1
CASSSLVGTTKETQYF,TGTGCCAGCAGTTCGCTGGTGGGGACAACTAAAGAGACCCAGTACTTC,TRBV28,once,TRBJ2-5,16,-
CAWSDRTGIYEQYF,TGTGCCTGGAGTGACCGGACAGGGATCTACGAGCAGTACTTC,TRBV30,many,TRBJ2-7,14,TRBD1
CSVAGTAFTDTQYF,TGCAGCGTGGCCGGGACAGCCTTCACAGATACGCAGTATTTT,TRBV29-1,-,TRBJ2-3,14,TRBD1
CASSPTRVTYNEQFF,TGTGCCAGCAGTCCGACTAGAGTAACCTACAATGAGCAGTTCTTC,TRBV28,-,TRBJ2-1,15,-
CASSDPGQGASTDTQYF,TGTGCCAGCAGCGATCCGGGACAGGGGGCAAGCACAGATACGCAGTATTTT,TRBV9,-,TRBJ2-3,17,TRBD1
CASSPTRAAEQYF,TGTGCCAGCAGCCCTACTAGGGCGGCCGAGCAGTACTTC,TRBV7-6,-,TRBJ2-7,13,-
CASSVDYTDTQYF,TGTGCCAGCAGCGTAGACTACACAGATACGCAGTATTTT,TRBV9,-,TRBJ2-3,13,-
CASSPPGGPQPQHF,TGTGCCAGCAGTCCTCCCGGGGGACCACAGCCCCAGCATTTT,TRBV7-9,-,TRBJ1-5,14,-
CASSYGVAGGSYEQYF,TGTGCCAGCAGTTACGGGGTAGCGGGAGGCTCCTACGAGCAGTACTTC,TRBV7-9,-,TRBJ2-7,16,TRBD2
CASRLAGGPDADTQYF,TGTGCCAGCAGACTAGCGGGAGGGCCTGATGCAGATACGCAGTATTTT,TRBV2,-,TRBJ2-3,16,TRBD2
CASSSEPGAEAFF,TGTGCCAGCAGCTCAGAACCAGGGGCTGAAGCTTTCTTT,TRBV9,-,TRBJ1-1,13,-
CASSSPGTSQPQHF,TGTGCCAGCAGTTCTCCCGGGACAAGTCAGCCCCAGCATTTT,TRBV6-5,once,TRBJ1-5,14,-
CASSSQVPGQETQYF,TGTGCCAGCAGCTCTCAGGTTCCAGGACAAGAGACCCAGTACTTC,TRBV5-6,-,TRBJ2-5,15,-
CASSWDRGNEQFF,TGTGCCAGCAGCTGGGACAGGGGCAATGAGCAGTTCTTC,TRBV7-3,-,TRBJ2-1,13,TRBD1
CASYPREGAGANVLTF,TGTGCCAGCTACCCCCGCGAGGGGGCTGGGGCCAACGTCCTGACTTTC,TRBV9,-,TRBJ2-6,16,-
CASSSGLENIQYF,TGCGCCAGCAGCTCGGGACTAGAAAACATTCAGTACTTC,TRBV5-1,-,TRBJ2-4,13,TRBD2
CASSLTGTWDEKLFF,TGTGCCAGCAGCCTCACCGGGACATGGGATGAAAAACTGTTTTTT,TRBV9,-,TRBJ1-4,15,-
CASSQGQGAGPLRSYEQYF,TGTGCCAGCAGCCAAGGACAGGGCGCGGGTCCTCTCCGGTCCTACGAGCAGTACTTC,TRBV4-2,-,TRBJ2-7,19,TRBD1
CASSLANAAWELFF,TGTGCCAGCAGCTTAGCGAACGCGGCCTGGGAGCTGTTTTTT,TRBV7-2,-,TRBJ2-2,14,-
CASSPPEQGGKGNYGYTF,TGTGCCAGCAGCCCACCAGAACAGGGGGGGAAAGGAAACTATGGCTACACCTTC,TRBV13,-,TRBJ1-2,18,TRBD1
CASSRGGSGGWIGELFF,TGTGCCAGCAGCAGAGGGGGATCGGGGGGCTGGATCGGGGAGCTGTTTTTT,TRBV9,-,TRBJ2-2,17,-
CASSRPLRGNNEQFF,TGTGCCAGCAGCCGTCCCTTGCGGGGAAACAATGAGCAGTTCTTC,TRBV13,-,TRBJ2-1,15,-
CASSSPRTSGRYEQYF,TGTGCCAGCAGTTCCCCACGGACTAGCGGGAGGTACGAGCAGTACTTC,TRBV28,-,TRBJ2-7,16,TRBD2
CASKPQGPMNTEAFF,TGTGCCAGTAAGCCACAGGGGCCAATGAACACTGAAGCTTTCTTT,TRBV19,once,TRBJ1-1,15,TRBD1
CASSKGLAGREQYF,TGTGCCAGCAGTAAGGGACTAGCGGGGCGCGAGCAGTACTTC,TRBV28,-,TRBJ2-7,14,TRBD2
CASSASTVVNQPQHF,TGTGCCAGCAGCGCCTCGACAGTTGTTAATCAGCCCCAGCATTTT,TRBV7-9,once,TRBJ1-5,15,-
CATGDSTYEQYF,TGTGCCACTGGGGACAGTACCTACGAGCAGTACTTC,TRBV18,-,TRBJ2-7,12,TRBD1
CASSRRTSAVTYEQYF,TGTGCCAGCAGTAGAAGAACTAGCGCCGTCACCTACGAGCAGTACTTC,TRBV28,-,TRBJ2-7,16,TRBD2
CASSLGGRRSYEQYF,TGCGCCAGCAGCTTGGGGGGGCGCAGGTCCTACGAGCAGTACTTC,TRBV5-1,-,TRBJ2-7,15,-
CASSADRVSYEQYF,TGTGCCAGCAGCGCGGACAGAGTAAGCTACGAGCAGTACTTC,TRBV5-4,-,TRBJ2-7,14,-
CASSKLTGYGANVLTF,TGTGCCAGCAGTAAACTGACAGGGTACGGGGCCAACGTCCTGACTTTC,TRBV27,-,TRBJ2-6,16,TRBD1
CASTAGVYGYTF,TGTGCCAGTACCGCGGGAGTGTATGGCTACACCTTC,TRBV19,-,TRBJ1-2,12,-